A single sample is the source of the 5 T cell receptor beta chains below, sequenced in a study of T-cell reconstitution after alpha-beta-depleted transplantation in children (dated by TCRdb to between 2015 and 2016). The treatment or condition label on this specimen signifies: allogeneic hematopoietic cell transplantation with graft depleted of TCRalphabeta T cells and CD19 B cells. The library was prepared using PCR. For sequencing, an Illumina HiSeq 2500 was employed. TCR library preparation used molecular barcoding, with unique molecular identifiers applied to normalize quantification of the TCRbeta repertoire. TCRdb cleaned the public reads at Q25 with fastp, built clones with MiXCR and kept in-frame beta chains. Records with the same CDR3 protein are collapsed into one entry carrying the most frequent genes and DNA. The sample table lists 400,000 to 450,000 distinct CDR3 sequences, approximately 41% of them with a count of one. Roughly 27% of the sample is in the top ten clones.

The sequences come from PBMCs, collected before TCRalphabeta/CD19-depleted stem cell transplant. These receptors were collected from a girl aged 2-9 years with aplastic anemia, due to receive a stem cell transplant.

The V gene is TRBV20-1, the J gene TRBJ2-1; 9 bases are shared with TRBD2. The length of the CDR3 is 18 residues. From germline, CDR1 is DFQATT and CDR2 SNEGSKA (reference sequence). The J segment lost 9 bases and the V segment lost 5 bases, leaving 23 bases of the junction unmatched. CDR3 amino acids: CSAPPGGREPPSGGEQFF. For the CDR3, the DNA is TGCAGTGCTCCTCCGGGCGGGAGGGAACCACCCTCAGGGGGTGAGCAGTTCTTC.

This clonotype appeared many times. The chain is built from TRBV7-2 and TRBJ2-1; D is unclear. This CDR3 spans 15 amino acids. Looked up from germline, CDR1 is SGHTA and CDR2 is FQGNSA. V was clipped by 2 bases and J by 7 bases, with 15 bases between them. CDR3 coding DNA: TGTGCCAGCAGCTTAAGACCACCCTACTCTAATGAGCAGTTCTTC. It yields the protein CASSLRPPYSNEQFF.

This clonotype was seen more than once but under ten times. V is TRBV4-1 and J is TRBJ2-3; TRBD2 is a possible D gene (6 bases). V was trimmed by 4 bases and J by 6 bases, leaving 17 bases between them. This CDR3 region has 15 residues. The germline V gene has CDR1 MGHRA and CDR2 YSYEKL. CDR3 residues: CASSPPGLLGDTQYF. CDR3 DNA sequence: TGCGCCAGCAGCCCACCAGGACTATTAGGGGATACGCAGTATTTT.

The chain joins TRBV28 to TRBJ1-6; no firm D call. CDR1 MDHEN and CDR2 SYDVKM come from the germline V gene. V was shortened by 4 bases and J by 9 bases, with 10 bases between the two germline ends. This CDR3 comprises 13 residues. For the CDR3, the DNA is TGTGCCAGCAGTTCACTTTTTATTTCACCCCTCCACTTT. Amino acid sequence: CASSSLFISPLHF.

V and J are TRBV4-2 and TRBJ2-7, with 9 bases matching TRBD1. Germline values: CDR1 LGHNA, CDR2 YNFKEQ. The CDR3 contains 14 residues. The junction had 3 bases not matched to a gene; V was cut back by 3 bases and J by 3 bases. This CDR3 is CASSQGQGFYEQYF. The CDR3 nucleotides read TGTGCCAGCAGCCAGGGACAGGGTTTCTACGAGCAGTACTTC.